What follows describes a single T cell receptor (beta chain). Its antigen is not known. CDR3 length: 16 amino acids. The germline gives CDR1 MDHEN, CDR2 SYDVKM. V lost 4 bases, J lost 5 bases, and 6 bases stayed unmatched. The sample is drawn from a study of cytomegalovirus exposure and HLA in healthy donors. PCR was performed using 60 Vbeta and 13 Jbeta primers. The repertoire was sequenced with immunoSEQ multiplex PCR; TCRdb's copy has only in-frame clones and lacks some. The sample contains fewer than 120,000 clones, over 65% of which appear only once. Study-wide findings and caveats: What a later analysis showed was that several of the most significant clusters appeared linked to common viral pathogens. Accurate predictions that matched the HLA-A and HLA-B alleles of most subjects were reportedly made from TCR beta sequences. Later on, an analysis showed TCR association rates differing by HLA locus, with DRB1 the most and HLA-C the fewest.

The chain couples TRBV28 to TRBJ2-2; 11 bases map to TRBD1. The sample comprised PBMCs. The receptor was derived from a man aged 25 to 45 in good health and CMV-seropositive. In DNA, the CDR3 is TGTGCCAGCAGTTCCACCGGGACAGGGGGAACCGGGGAGCTGTTTTTT. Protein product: CASSSTGTGGTGELFF.